This T cell receptor (beta chain) was observed in a study of shared T cell receptors in the human thymus. Using immunoSEQ multiplex PCR, the repertoire was profiled, and TCRdb retains in-frame clones only, with some absent. Counted here are about 380,000 clones, approximately 95% occurring once; the ten biggest clones make up roughly 0.021%. V was pared by 4 bases and J by 5 bases, with 6 bases between. Per the germline V gene, CDR1 is SGHKS and CDR2 is YYEKEE (reference sequence). The CDR3 has 11 residues. The sequencing input was thymocytes. The chain is built from TRBV5-5 and TRBJ2-5; D gene uncertain. This clonotype originated in a human donor. The CDR3 here is CASSMGETQYF. DNA of the CDR3: TGTGCCAGCAGCATGGGGGAGACCCAGTACTTC. Full variable domain (remainder filled in from reference TRBV5-5 and TRBJ2-5): DAGVTQSPTHLIKTRGQQVTLRCSPISGHKSVSWYQQVLGQGPQFIFQYYEKEERGRGNFPDRFSARQFPNYSSELNVNALLLGDSALYLCASSMGETQYFGPGTRLLVL.